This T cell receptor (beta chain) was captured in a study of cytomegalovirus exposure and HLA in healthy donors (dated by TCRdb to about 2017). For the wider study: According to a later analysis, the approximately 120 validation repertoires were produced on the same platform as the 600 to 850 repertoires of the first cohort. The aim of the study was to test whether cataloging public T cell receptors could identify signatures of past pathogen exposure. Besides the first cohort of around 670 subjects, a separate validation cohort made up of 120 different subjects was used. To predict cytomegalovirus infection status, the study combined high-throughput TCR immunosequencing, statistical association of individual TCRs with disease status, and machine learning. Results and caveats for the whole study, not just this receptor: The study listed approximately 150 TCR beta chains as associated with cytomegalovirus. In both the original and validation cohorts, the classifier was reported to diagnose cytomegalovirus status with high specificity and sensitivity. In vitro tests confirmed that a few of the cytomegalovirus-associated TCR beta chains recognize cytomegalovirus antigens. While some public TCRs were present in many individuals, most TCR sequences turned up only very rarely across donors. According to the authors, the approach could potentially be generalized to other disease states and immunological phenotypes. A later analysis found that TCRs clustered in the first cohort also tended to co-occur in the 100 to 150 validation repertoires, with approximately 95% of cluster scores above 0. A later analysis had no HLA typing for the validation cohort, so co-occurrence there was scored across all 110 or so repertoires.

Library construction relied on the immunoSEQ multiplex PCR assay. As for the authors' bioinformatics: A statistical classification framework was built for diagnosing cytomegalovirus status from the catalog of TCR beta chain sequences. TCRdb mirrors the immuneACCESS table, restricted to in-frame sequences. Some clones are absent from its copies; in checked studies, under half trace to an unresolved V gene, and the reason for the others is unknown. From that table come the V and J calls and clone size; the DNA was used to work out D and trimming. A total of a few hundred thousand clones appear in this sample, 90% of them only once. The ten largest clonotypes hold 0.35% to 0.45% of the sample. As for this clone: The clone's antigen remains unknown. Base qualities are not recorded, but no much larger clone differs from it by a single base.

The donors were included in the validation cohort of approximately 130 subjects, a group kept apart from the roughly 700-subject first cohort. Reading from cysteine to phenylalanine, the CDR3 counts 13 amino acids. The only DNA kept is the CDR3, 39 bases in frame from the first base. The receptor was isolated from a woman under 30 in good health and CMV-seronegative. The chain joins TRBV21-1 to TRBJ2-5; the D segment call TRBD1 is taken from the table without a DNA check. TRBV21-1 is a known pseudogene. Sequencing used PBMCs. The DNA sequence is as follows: TGTGCCAGCAGTGGGACAGCCCAAGAGACCCAGTACTTC. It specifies CASSGTAQETQYF.